This TCR beta chain was profiled in a study of blood T cells in healthy people across ages. A sample-barcoded 5' primer and a J-beta primer mix were used in a second PCR of roughly 7 to 11 cycles. MiXCR was run by TCRdb on the 5' RACE reads, yielding one entry per CDR3 protein. This sample has about 1 million distinct CDR3 sequences, with under 55% found just once. This clonotype has more than one count but fewer than ten. The CDR3 sequence is 14 residues long. Germline CDR1 reads SGHRS; CDR2 reads YFSETQ. The V gene lost 0 bases and the J gene lost 8 bases, with 12 bases spanning the gap. The clonotype comes from a woman aged 55 to 70 in good health. What was sequenced was blood. The J gene is TRBJ2-1, the V gene TRBV5-1; D unclear. The CDR3 DNA follows: TGCGCCAGCAGCTTGGATTCCGGGCGCGATGAGCAGTTCTTC. Its protein product is CASSLDSGRDEQFF.